The clone carrying this T cell receptor beta chain was detected ten times or more. Its antigen is unidentified. This sample was included in a study of T cells in Graves' hyperthyroidism and ophthalmopathy. Study conclusions and caveats: In the analysis, a 13 V-J model separated ophthalmopathy from stable hyperthyroidism.

Uncontrolled infection, other autoimmune disease, pregnancy or lactation barred patients from enrollment. For the diagnoses, clinical symptoms, serum thyroxine and TRAb, thyroid ultrasound and orbital computed tomography were used. RNA transcripts gave rise to amplified TCR beta CDR3 regions. The primer set for the first-round RT-PCR of the TCR CDR3 was HTBI. TCRdb processed the multiplex PCR reads anew with MiXCR; each CDR3 protein has one entry. The sample comprises a few hundred thousand distinct CDR3 sequences, around 50% of which are singletons, and around 44% rests with the top ten. The sequenced material came from peripheral blood or thyroid tissue (not recorded which). The source of this sequence is an adult woman with Graves' disease, either hyperthyroidism or ophthalmopathy (not recorded which).

The DNA of the CDR3 is TGTGCCAGCAGCCTGGGACACCCACGCGATAATTCACCCCTCCACTTT. This encodes CASSLGHPRDNSPLHF. The chain recombines TRBV11-2 with TRBJ1-6, with TRBD1 as a possible D gene (6 bases). This CDR3 has 16 residues. The germline V gene encodes CDR1 SGHAT and CDR2 FQNNGV. V lost 5 bases to trimming and J lost 5 bases, with 16 bases between them.